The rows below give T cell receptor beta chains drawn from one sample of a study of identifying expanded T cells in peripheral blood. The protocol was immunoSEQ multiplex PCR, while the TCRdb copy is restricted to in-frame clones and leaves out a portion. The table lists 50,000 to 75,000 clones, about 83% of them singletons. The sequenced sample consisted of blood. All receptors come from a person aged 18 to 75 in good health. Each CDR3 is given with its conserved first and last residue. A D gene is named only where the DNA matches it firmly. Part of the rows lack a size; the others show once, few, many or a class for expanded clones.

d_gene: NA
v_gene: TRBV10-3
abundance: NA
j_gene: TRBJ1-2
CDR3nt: TGTGCCATCAGTGAGGGTTATATGAACACCTTC
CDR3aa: CAISEGYMNTF

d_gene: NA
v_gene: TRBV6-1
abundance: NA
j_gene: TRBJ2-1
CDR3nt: TGTGCCAGCAGTGAGAAAACGGGACCCAAGTTCAATGAGCAGTTCTTC
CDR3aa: CASSEKTGPKFNEQFF

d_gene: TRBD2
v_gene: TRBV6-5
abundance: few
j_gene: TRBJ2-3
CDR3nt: TGTGCCAGCAGGCCCGGGGGGGCATATACGCAGTATTTT
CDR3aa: CASRPGGAYTQYF

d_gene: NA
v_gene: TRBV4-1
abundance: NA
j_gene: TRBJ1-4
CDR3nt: TGCGCCAGCAGCCAACTTTCCAGGGGTCGGGGAAAACTGTTTTTT
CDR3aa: CASSQLSRGRGKLFF

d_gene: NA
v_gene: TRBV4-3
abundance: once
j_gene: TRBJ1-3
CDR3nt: TGCGCCAGCAGCCAAGATGTGGGGCTCTCTGGAAACACCATATATTTT
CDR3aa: CASSQDVGLSGNTIYF

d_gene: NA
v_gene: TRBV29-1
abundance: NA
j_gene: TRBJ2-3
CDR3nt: TGCAGCGTTGTGGGTTCCCCAGGGAGCACAGATACGCAGTATTTT
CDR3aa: CSVVGSPGSTDTQYF

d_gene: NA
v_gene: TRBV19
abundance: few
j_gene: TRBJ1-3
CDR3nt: TGTGCCAGTAGTATCCGGGGGATTGGAAACACCATATATTTT
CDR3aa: CASSIRGIGNTIYF

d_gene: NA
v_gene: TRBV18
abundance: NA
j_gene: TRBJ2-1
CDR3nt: TGTGCCAGCTCACCACAGGGCAATGAGCAGTTCTTC
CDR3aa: CASSPQGNEQFF

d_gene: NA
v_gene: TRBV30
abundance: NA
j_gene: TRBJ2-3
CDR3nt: TGTGCCTGGAATCCAGGGGATTCTAGCACAGATACGCAGTATTTT
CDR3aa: CAWNPGDSSTDTQYF

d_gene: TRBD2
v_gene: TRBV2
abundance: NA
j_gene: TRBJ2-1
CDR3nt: TGTGCCAGCACTTTACTAGCGGGGGGCACGTATGAGCAGTTCTTC
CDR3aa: CASTLLAGGTYEQFF

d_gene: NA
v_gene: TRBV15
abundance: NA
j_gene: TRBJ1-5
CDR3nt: TGTGCCACCAGCAGAGATCACAGCTGGGCCCAGCATTTT
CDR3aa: CATSRDHSWAQHF

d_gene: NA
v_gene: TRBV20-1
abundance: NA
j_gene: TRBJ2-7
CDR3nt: TGCAGTGGGGCCATGGGCCCGGAGCAGTACTTC
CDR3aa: CSGAMGPEQYF

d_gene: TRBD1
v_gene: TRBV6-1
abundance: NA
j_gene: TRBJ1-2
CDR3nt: TGTGCCAGCAGGGACAGGTTGTATGGCTACACCTTC
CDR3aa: CASRDRLYGYTF

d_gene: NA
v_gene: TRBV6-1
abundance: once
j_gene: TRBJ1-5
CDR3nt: TGTGCCAGCAGACCTTCCTCACCGCAGCCCCAGCATTTT
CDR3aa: CASRPSSPQPQHF

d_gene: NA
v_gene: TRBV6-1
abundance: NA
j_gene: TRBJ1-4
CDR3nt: TGTGCCAGCAGCCAAAATGGGGGTGAAAAACTGTTTTTT
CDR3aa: CASSQNGGEKLFF

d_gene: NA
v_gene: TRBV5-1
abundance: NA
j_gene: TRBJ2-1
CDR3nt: TGCGCCAGCAGCAAGGACGGACAGCTTACCTCCTACAATGAGCAGTTCTTC
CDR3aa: CASSKDGQLTSYNEQFF

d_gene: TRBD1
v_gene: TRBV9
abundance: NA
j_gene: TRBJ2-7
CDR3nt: TGTGCCAGCAGCGTAGGCCTCCACGGGACAGGTGACTACGAGCAGTACTTC
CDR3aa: CASSVGLHGTGDYEQYF

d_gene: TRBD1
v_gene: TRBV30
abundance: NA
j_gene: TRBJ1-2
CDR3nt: TGTGCCTCACGGGACAGGCCTAACTATGGCTACACCTTC
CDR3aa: CASRDRPNYGYTF

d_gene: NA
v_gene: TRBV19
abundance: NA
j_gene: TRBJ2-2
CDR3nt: TGTGCCAGCGGCGCCGTATTCGGTGCAATCGGGGAGCTGTTTTTT
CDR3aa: CASGAVFGAIGELFF

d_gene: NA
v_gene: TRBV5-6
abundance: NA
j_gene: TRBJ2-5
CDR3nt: TGTGCCAGCAGCTTGGGACCCAAAGAGACCCAGTACTTC
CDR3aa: CASSLGPKETQYF

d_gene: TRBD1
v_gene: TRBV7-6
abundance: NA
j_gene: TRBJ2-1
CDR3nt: TGTGCCAGCAGCCCCGACAGGGGAGGTTCGGACAATGAGCAGTTCTTC
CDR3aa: CASSPDRGGSDNEQFF

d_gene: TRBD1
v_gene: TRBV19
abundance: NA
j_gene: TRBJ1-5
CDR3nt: TGTGCCAGTACCAAGGACAGGGGAGGTCAGCCCCAGCATTTT
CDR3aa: CASTKDRGGQPQHF

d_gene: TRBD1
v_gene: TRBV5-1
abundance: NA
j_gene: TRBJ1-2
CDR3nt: TGCGCCAGCAGCTCCAGGGGGCGGACCTACGGCTACACCTTC
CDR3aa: CASSSRGRTYGYTF

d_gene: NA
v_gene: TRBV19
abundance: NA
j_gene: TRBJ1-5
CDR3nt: TGTGCCAGTAGTATCGTAAGAGGGGGCAATCAGCCCCAGCATTTT
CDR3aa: CASSIVRGGNQPQHF